This entry concerns a single T cell receptor beta chain. A read error may explain this, as a much larger clone is one base away. TCRdb reprocessed the PCR reads via MiXCR and lists one record per CDR3 protein. Seen here are over 600,000 distinct CDR3 sequences, nearly 20% observed once, and the top ten hold roughly 0.85%. Germline V gene data show CDR1 as LGHDT and CDR2 as YNNKEL (reference sequence). This CDR3 contains 17 residues. The data are from a study of molecular identifiers for immune sequencing clone quantification. The V and J genes are TRBV3-1 and TRBJ2-4, with TRBD1 matching over 10 bases. This receptor was obtained from a human donor in good health. Some libraries in this study had Jurkat cell RNA spiked in. The sequenced sample was naive CD8+ T cells from blood, with Jurkat cell RNA spiked in. Subset meaning: FACS-sorted CD8+CD4-CCR7+CD45RA+ naive T cells. CDR3 sequence reads: CASSQDPGQGTKNVQYF. The CDR3 DNA reads as TGTGCCAGCAGCCAAGATCCGGGACAGGGGACCAAAAACGTTCAGTACTTC.